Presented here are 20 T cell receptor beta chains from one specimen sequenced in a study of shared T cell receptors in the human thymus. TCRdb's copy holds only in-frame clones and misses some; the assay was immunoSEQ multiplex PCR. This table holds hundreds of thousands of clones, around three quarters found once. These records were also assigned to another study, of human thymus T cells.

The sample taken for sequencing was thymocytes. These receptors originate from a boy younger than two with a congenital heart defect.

CDR3 sequence (DNA): TGCGCCAGCAGCTCCGACCAGGAGACAGGGTTTTACGAGCAGTACTTC. Amino acids: CASSSDQETGFYEQYF. The chain links TRBV5-1 to TRBJ2-7; 7 bases are shared with TRBD1. With V trimmed by 3 bases and J by 4 bases, 13 bases remained unmatched. The CDR3 length is 16 residues. Germline-derived CDR1 and CDR2 are SGHRS and YFSETQ.

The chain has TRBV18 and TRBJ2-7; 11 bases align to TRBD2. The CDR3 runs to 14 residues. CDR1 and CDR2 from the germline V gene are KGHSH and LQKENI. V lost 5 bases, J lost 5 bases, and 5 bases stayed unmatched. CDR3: CASSATSGKDEQYF. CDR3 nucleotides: TGTGCCAGCTCAGCGACTAGCGGGAAAGACGAGCAGTACTTC.

The CDR3 loop reads CASSPRGTQYF. CDR3 bases: TGTGCCAGCAGCCCGCGGGGGACCCAGTACTTC. J is TRBJ2-5 and V is TRBV7-6; D may be TRBD2 (6 bases). Trimming took off 5 bases at V and 7 bases at J, with 8 bases between the two ends. The germline gives CDR1 SGHVS, CDR2 FNYEAQ. CDR3 length: 11 residues.

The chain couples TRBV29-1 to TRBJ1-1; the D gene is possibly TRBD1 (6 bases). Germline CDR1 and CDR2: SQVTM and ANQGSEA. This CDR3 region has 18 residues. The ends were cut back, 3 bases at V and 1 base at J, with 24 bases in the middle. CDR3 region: CSVDSPRSRSQGNTEAFF. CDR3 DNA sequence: TGCAGCGTTGACTCCCCTAGGTCCCGATCACAGGGGAACACTGAAGCTTTCTTT.

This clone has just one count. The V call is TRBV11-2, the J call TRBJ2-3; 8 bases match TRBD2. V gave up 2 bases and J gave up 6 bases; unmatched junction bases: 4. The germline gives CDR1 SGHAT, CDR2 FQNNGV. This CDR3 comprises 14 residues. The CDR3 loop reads CASSLRREEDTQYF. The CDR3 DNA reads TGTGCCAGCAGCTTACGGCGGGAGGAGGATACGCAGTATTTT. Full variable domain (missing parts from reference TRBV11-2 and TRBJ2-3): EAGVAQSPRYKIIEKRQSVAFWCNPISGHATLYWYQQILGQGPKLLIQFQNNGVVDDSQLPKDRFSAERLKGVDSTLKIQPAKLEDSAVYLCASSLRREEDTQYFGPGTRLTVL.

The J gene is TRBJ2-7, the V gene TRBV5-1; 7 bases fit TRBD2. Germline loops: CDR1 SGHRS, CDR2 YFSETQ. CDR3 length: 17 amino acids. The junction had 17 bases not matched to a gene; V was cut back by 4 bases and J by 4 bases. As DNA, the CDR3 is TGCGCCAGCAGCCGCTCTCCTACCCTGCGGGAGACGTACGAGCAGTACTTC. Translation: CASSRSPTLRETYEQYF. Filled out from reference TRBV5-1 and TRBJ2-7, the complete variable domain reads KAGVTQTPRYLIKTRGQQVTLSCSPISGHRSVSWYQQTPGQGLQFLFEYFSETQRNKGNFPGRFSGRQFSNSRSEMNVSTLELGDSALYLCASSRSPTLRETYEQYFGPGTRLTVT.

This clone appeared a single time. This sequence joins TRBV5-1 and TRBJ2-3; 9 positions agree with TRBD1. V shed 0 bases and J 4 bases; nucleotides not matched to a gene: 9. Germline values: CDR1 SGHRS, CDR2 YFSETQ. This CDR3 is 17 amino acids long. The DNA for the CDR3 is TGCGCCAGCAGCTTGGTCTCTTGGGACAGGGATCCAGATACGCAGTATTTT. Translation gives CASSLVSWDRDPDTQYF.

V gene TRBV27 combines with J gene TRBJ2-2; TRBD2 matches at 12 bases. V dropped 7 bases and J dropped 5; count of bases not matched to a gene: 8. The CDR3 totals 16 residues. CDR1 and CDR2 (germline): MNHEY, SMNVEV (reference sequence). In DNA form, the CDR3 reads TGTGCCAGCATCGGCCTAGCGGGAGGGAGAACCGGGGAGCTGTTTTTT. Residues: CASIGLAGGRTGELFF.

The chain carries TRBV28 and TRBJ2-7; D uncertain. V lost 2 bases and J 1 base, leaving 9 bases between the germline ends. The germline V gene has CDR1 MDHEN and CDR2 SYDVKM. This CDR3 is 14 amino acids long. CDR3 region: CASSLRQRSYEQYF. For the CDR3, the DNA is TGTGCCAGCAGTTTAAGGCAGCGATCCTACGAGCAGTACTTC.

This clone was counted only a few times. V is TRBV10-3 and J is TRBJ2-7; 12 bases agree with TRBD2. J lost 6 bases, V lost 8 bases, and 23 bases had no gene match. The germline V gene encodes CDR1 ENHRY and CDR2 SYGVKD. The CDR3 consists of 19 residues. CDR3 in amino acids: CAIEEVGEVTSGRRREQYF. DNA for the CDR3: TGTGCCATCGAAGAGGTCGGAGAGGTTACTAGCGGGAGGAGGCGCGAGCAGTACTTC.

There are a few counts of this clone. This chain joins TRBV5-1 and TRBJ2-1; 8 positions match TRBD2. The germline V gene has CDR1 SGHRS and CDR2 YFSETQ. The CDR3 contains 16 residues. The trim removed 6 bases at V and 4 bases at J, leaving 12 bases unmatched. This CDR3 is CASTTRSLADYNEQFF. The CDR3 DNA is TGCGCCAGCACCACACGGTCACTAGCGGATTACAATGAGCAGTTCTTC.

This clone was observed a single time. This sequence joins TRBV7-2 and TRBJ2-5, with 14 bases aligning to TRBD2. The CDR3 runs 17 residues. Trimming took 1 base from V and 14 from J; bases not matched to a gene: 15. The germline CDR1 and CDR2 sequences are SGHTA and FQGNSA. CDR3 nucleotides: TGTGCCAGCAGCTTAGGGGTCCCCGGGACTAGCGGGGGCGTACCCTACTTC. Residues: CASSLGVPGTSGGVPYF.

CDR3 nucleotides: TGTGCCAGCAGTCTTGCGGGCTACGAGCAGTACTTC. It is translated as CASSLAGYEQYF. The chain recombines TRBV2 with TRBJ2-7, with a possible D match to TRBD2 (5 bases). The CDR3 is 12 amino acids. Germline-derived CDR1 and CDR2 are SNHLY and FYNNEI. V was trimmed by 5 bases and J by 3 bases, leaving 8 bases between them.

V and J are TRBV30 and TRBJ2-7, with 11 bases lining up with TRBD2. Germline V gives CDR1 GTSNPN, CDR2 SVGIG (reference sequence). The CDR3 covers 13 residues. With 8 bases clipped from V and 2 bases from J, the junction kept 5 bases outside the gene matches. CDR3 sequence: CATSSGRTYEQYF. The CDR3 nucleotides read TGTGCCACCTCTAGCGGGAGGACCTACGAGCAGTACTTC. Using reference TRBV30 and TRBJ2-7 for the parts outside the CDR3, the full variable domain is SQTIHQWPATLVQPVGSPLSLECTVEGTSNPNLYWYRQAAGRGLQLLFYSVGIGQISSEVPQNLSASRPQDRQFILSSKKLLLSDSGFYLCATSSGRTYEQYFGPGTRLTVT.

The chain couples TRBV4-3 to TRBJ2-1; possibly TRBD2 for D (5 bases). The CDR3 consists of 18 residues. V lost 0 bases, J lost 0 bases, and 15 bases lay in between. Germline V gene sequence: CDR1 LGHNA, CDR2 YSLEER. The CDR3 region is CASSQDRRARSSYNEQFF. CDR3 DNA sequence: TGCGCCAGCAGCCAAGACCGGCGGGCCCGGAGCTCCTACAATGAGCAGTTCTTC.

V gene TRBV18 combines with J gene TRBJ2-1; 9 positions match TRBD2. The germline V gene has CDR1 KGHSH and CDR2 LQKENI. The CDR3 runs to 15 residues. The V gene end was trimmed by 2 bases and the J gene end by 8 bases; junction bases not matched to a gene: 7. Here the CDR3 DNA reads TGTGCCAGCTCACCAAGGGCTAGCGGGAAGCATGAGCAGTTCTTC. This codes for CASSPRASGKHEQFF.

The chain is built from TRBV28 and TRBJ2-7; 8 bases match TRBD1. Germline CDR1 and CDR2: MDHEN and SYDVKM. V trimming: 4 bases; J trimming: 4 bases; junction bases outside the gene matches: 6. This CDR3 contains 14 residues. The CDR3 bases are TGTGCCAGCAGTTCGGGGACAGGAAATTACGAGCAGTACTTC. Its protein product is CASSSGTGNYEQYF.

The CDR3 region is CASSLPRGGIYTYEQYF. DNA for the CDR3: TGTGCCAGCAGCTTACCCCGAGGCGGGATATACACCTACGAGCAGTACTTC. This sequence joins TRBV11-3 and TRBJ2-7; the D gene is possibly TRBD2 (6 bases). Per germline, CDR1 SGHNT and CDR2 YENEEA. The CDR3 runs 17 residues. Trimming cost V 2 bases and J 2 bases, with 19 bases left between them.

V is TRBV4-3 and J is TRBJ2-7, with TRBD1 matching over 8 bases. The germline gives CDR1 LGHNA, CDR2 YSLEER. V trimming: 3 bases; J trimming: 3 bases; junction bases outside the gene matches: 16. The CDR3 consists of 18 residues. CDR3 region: CASSHYYTGGSHYYEQYF. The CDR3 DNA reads TGCGCCAGCAGCCATTACTATACAGGGGGTAGCCACTACTACGAGCAGTACTTC.

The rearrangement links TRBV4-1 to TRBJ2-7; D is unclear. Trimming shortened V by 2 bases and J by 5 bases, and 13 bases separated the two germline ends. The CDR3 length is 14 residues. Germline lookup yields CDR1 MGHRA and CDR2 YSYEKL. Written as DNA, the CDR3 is TGCGCCAGCAGCCAATTTCTCAGTGGCCACGAGCAGTACTTC. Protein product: CASSQFLSGHEQYF.